This passage covers 13 T cell receptor beta chains from one sample sequenced in a study of blood T cell repertoires in COVID-19. Only in-frame clones appear in the TCRdb table, and some are missing; sequencing was by immunoSEQ multiplex PCR. Among more than 95,000 clones, roughly 90% were seen once, and the ten largest hold roughly 6%. Material: peripheral blood. All receptors derive from a human donor in a cohort sampled during active COVID-19.

The chain uses TRBV4-3 and TRBJ2-1; 7 nucleotides line up with TRBD2. V shed 0 bases, J shed 5 bases, and the junction held 7 bases outside the gene matches. This CDR3 has 16 amino acids. Germline loops: CDR1 LGHNA, CDR2 YSLEER. The CDR3 loop reads CASSQEWASGNNEQFF. CDR3 in DNA: TGCGCCAGCAGCCAAGAATGGGCTAGCGGCAACAATGAGCAGTTCTTC.

The chain links TRBV13 to TRBJ1-1; D unresolved. The CDR3 has 15 residues. In germline, CDR1 is PRHDT, CDR2 FYEKMQ (reference sequence). Trimming removed 2 bases from V and 6 bases from J, with 16 bases in between. The CDR3 DNA reads as TGTGCCAGCAGCTTAAATGGTGAAATCGCGGCTGAAGCTTTCTTT. This sequence encodes CASSLNGEIAAEAFF. Full variable domain (rest looked up from reference TRBV13 and TRBJ1-1): AAGVIQSPRHLIKEKRETATLKCYPIPRHDTVYWYQQGPGQDPQFLISFYEKMQSDKGSIPDRFSAQQFSDYHSELNMSSLELGDSALYFCASSLNGEIAAEAFFGQGTRLTVV.

This clone was detected only once. The V and J genes are TRBV9 and TRBJ2-1, with D possibly TRBD1 on 5 matching bases. CDR3 length: 17 amino acids. Germline V CDR1 and CDR2: SGDLS, YYNGEE. V was clipped by 3 bases and J by 5 bases, with 21 bases between them. The CDR3 DNA reads TGTGCCAGCAGCGACCCCCAGCTCAGAAGGGGTAACAATGAGCAGTTCTTC. Translating it yields CASSDPQLRRGNNEQFF.

V usage is TRBV7-2 and J usage is TRBJ1-2; 8 positions match TRBD1. Per the germline V gene, CDR1 is SGHTA and CDR2 is FQGNSA. The junction had 15 bases not matched to a gene; V was cut back by 5 bases and J by 4 bases. This CDR3 region has 17 residues. CDR3 residues: CASSIRFRTGPFYGYTF. DNA for the CDR3: TGTGCCAGCAGCATTCGGTTCCGGACAGGGCCCTTCTATGGCTACACCTTC. Looking up the rest from reference TRBV7-2 and TRBJ1-2 gives the full variable domain: GAGVSQSPSNKVTEKGKDVELRCDPISGHTALYWYRQSLGQGLEFLIYFQGNSAPDKSGLPSDRFSAERTGGSVSTLTIQRTQQEDSAVYLCASSIRFRTGPFYGYTFGSGTRLTVV.

V is TRBV29-1 and J is TRBJ2-3, with a tentative D call TRBD1 (5 bases). The CDR3 is made up of 13 amino acids. The germline V gene has CDR1 SQVTM and CDR2 ANQGSEA. V shed 4 bases and J shed 3 bases, with 11 bases lying between them. CDR3 coding DNA: TGCAGCGTTGGGCCCCAGGGAACAGATACGCAGTATTTT. Translated, it gives CSVGPQGTDTQYF.

This clone was detected only once. The chain has TRBV2 and TRBJ2-7, with 11 bases lining up with TRBD2. This CDR3 is 16 amino acids long. The ends lost 4 bases at V and 0 bases at J; junction bases unmatched: 5. Germline V CDR1 and CDR2: SNHLY, FYNNEI. Written as DNA, the CDR3 is TGTGCCAGCAGTGGTCCCGGGACTAGCGGCTCCTACGAGCAGTACTTC. Amino acids: CASSGPGTSGSYEQYF.

J is TRBJ2-1 and V is TRBV5-6, with TRBD2 matching over 10 bases. Germline loops: CDR1 SGHDT, CDR2 YYEEEE. J gave up 4 bases and V 7 bases, and 5 bases lay outside the gene matches. The CDR3 length is 14 residues. The CDR3 here is CASEGTSVYNEQFF. The CDR3 DNA reads TGTGCCAGCGAAGGGACTAGCGTTTACAATGAGCAGTTCTTC.

The CDR3 spells CASSEPRVGAFF. CDR3 in DNA: TGTGCCAGCAGTGAACCCAGGGTTGGGGCTTTCTTT. V usage is TRBV25-1 and J usage is TRBJ1-1, with TRBD1 as a possible D gene (5 bases). Germline loops: CDR1 MGHDK, CDR2 SYGVNS. Trimming removed 2 bases at V and 11 bases at J, with 12 bases between. CDR3 length: 12 residues. Looking up the rest from reference TRBV25-1 and TRBJ1-1 gives the full variable domain: EADIYQTPRYLVIGTGKKITLECSQTMGHDKMYWYQQDPGMELHLIHYSYGVNSTEKGDLSSESTVSRIRTEHFPLTLESARPSHTSQYLCASSEPRVGAFFGQGTRLTVV.

V gene TRBV30 combines with J gene TRBJ1-5, with 7 bases fitting TRBD1. Germline V gene data show CDR1 as GTSNPN and CDR2 as SVGIG (reference sequence). The CDR3 covers 13 residues. Germline trimming cut 4 bases from V and 2 bases from J; bases unmatched to any gene: 2. The CDR3 is CAWNRGGNQPQHF. For the CDR3, the DNA is TGTGCCTGGAACAGGGGCGGCAATCAGCCCCAGCATTTT.

This clone has only a few counts. The chain joins TRBV7-6 to TRBJ2-1; D is possibly TRBD1 (6 bases). V lost 2 bases and J lost 0, with 8 bases in between. The germline gives CDR1 SGHVS, CDR2 FNYEAQ. There are 15 residues in the CDR3. The CDR3 DNA reads TGTGCCAGCAGCTTAACAGGGAGCTCCTACAATGAGCAGTTCTTC. It yields the protein CASSLTGSSYNEQFF.

J is TRBJ1-1 and V is TRBV15; D might be TRBD1 (5 bases). The V gene lost 0 bases and the J gene lost 2 bases, with 10 bases spanning the gap. Germline-derived CDR1 and CDR2 are LNHNV and YYDKDF (reference sequence). The CDR3 is 15 amino acids. The CDR3 nucleotides are TGTGCCACCAGCAGAGATAGGGGCGCTAACACTGAAGCTTTCTTT. It is translated as CATSRDRGANTEAFF.

The J gene is TRBJ2-7, the V gene TRBV4-1; 8 bases are shared with TRBD1. CDR3 size: 17 residues. The V gene's germline CDR1 is MGHRA and CDR2 YSYEKL. After removal of 7 bases from V and 3 bases from J, the junction contained 17 bases not matched to a gene. The CDR3, as DNA: TGCGCCAGCACCCTTTATGGAGCAGGGGGCGCGGTCTACGAGCAGTACTTC. It is translated as CASTLYGAGGAVYEQYF.

J is TRBJ1-2 and V is TRBV5-5; perhaps TRBD1 as D (5 bases). This CDR3 region has 18 residues. Germline loops: CDR1 SGHKS, CDR2 YYEKEE (reference sequence). The V gene lost 1 base and the J gene lost 3 bases, with 22 bases spanning the gap. The CDR3 loop is CASSLSVSPLDSDYGYTF. DNA for the CDR3: TGTGCCAGCAGCTTGTCGGTCTCGCCCCTAGACAGTGACTATGGCTACACCTTC.